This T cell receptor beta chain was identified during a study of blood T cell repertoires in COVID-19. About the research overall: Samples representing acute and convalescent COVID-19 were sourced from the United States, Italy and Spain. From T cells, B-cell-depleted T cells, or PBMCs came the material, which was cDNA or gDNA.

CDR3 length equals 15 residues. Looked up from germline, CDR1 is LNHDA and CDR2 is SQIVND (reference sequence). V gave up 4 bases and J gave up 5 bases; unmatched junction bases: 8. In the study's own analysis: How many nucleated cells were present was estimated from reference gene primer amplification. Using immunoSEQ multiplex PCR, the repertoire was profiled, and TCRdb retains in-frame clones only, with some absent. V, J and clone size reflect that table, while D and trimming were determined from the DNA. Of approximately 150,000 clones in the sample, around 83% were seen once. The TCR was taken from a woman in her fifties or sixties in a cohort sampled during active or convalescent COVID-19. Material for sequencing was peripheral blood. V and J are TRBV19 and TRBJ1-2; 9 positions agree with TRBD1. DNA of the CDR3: TGTGCCAGTAGTACGGGGACAGGGCGGGAGTATGGCTACACCTTC. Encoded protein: CASSTGTGREYGYTF.